Presented here are 18 T cell receptor beta chains from one specimen sequenced in a study of shared clonotypes between healthy human individuals. This table comes from immunoSEQ multiplex PCR, and its TCRdb copy is limited to in-frame clones, with some not included. The table has approximately 2,200,000 clones, 93% seen once. CD45RO-negative, CCR7-selected cells formed the naive CD8 fraction, which excluded terminally differentiated effector memory CD45RA+ cells. The sample was naive CD8+ T cells from PBMCs. The receptors originated from a man in his late teens or twenties in good health. Some clones in this sample may be carry-over from other donors' samples.

The chain is built from TRBV7-8 and TRBJ2-4; 9 bases fit TRBD1. V gave up 5 bases and J gave up 6 bases; unmatched junction bases: 8. The CDR3 covers 15 residues. Per germline, CDR1 SGHVS and CDR2 FQNEAQ. CDR3 in amino acids: CASSNLVGQGNIQYF. The DNA of the CDR3 is TGTGCCAGCAGCAACCTAGTGGGACAGGGAAACATTCAGTACTTC.

This chain joins TRBV28 and TRBJ2-7, with TRBD1 matching over 10 bases. The ends lost 9 bases at V and 4 bases at J; junction bases unmatched: 9. The germline gives CDR1 MDHEN, CDR2 SYDVKM. CDR3 length: 14 amino acids. The CDR3 region has the DNA TGTGCCAGTCAAGACAGGGGGCTTTCTTACGAGCAGTACTTC. It yields the protein CASQDRGLSYEQYF.

The rearrangement uses TRBV6-5 and TRBJ2-5, with TRBD2 identical over 12 bases. Germline lookup yields CDR1 MNHEY and CDR2 SVGAGI. V shed 4 bases, J shed 4 bases, and the junction held 1 base outside the gene matches. The CDR3 consists of 14 residues. The DNA for the CDR3 is TGTGCCAGCAGTTTACTAGCGGGAGGAGAGACCCAGTACTTC. Translation: CASSLLAGGETQYF.

The chain is built from TRBV2 and TRBJ1-2; TRBD1 might be the D (5 bases). Germline CDR1 and CDR2: SNHLY and FYNNEI. Trimming pared 7 bases from V and 5 bases from J, leaving 14 bases between. This CDR3 contains 13 residues. The CDR3 sequence is CASKGRLLYGYTF. The CDR3 DNA is TGTGCCAGCAAGGGACGGTTACTTTATGGCTACACCTTC.

This chain links TRBV6-5 with TRBJ1-5; maybe TRBD1 (5 bases). V lost 6 bases and J lost 1, with 13 bases in between. Germline-derived CDR1 and CDR2 are MNHEY and SVGAGI. The CDR3 spans 15 residues. The chain's CDR3 is CASRHSGSSNQPQHF. For the CDR3, the DNA is TGTGCCAGCAGACACTCAGGGTCCAGCAATCAGCCCCAGCATTTT.

V usage is TRBV13 and J usage is TRBJ1-1; TRBD1 matches 7 bases. The CDR3 is 15 amino acids. Germline lookup yields CDR1 PRHDT and CDR2 FYEKMQ (reference sequence). V shed 1 base, J shed 6 bases, and the junction held 8 bases outside the gene matches. CDR3 sequence: CASSLVRGQEAEAFF. The DNA of the CDR3 is TGTGCCAGCAGCTTAGTTAGAGGACAGGAGGCTGAAGCTTTCTTT.

The V and J genes are TRBV19 and TRBJ2-2; unclear D gene. The V end lost 6 bases, the J end lost 0 bases, and 8 bases lay between the germline ends. The CDR3 consists of 14 residues. The V gene's germline CDR1 is LNHDA and CDR2 SQIVND (reference sequence). CDR3 bases: TGTGCCAGTAGCCGAATTTCGAACACCGGGGAGCTGTTTTTT. Its protein is CASSRISNTGELFF.

The chain uses TRBV27 and TRBJ1-4; 7 bases match TRBD1. J lost 0 bases, V lost 6 bases, and 7 bases had no gene match. Germline CDR1 is MNHEY and CDR2 is SMNVEV (reference sequence). This CDR3 is 16 amino acids long. The CDR3 nucleotides read TGTGCCAGCAGGCGACAGGGCGATGCAACTAATGAAAAACTGTTTTTT. It encodes CASRRQGDATNEKLFF. Filled out from reference TRBV27 and TRBJ1-4, the complete variable domain reads EAQVTQNPRYLITVTGKKLTVTCSQNMNHEYMSWYRQDPGLGLRQIYYSMNVEVTDKGDVPEGYKVSRKEKRNFPLILESPSPNQTSLYFCASRRQGDATNEKLFFGSGTQLSVL.

In DNA, the CDR3 is TGTGCCAGCAGCCTCCAACTAGAGGTAATCCACGAGCAGTACTTC. Its translation is CASSLQLEVIHEQYF. The chain combines TRBV11-2 with TRBJ2-7; a weak D match, TRBD2 (5 bases). From germline, CDR1 is SGHAT and CDR2 FQNNGV. The CDR3 extends over 15 amino acids. Trimming stripped 5 bases from V and 5 bases from J, with 19 bases between.

The CDR3 here is CASSLSGGLNNQPQHF. The CDR3 DNA is TGTGCCAGCAGTTTATCCGGGGGGCTGAACAATCAGCCCCAGCATTTT. The chain recombines TRBV27 with TRBJ1-5, with a weak D call TRBD1 (6 bases). Between the trimmed V and J ends, which lost 0 bases and 3 bases, there was a span of 12 bases. Germline V gene sequence: CDR1 MNHEY, CDR2 SMNVEV (reference sequence). The CDR3 has 16 amino acids.

The CDR3 region is CASRSNRHSSYNEQFF. DNA for the CDR3: TGTGCCAGCAGGTCAAACAGGCACTCTTCCTACAATGAGCAGTTCTTC. The V and J genes are TRBV25-1 and TRBJ2-1, with D possibly being TRBD1 (5 bases). Germline V lookup: CDR1 MGHDK, CDR2 SYGVNS. V was clipped by 6 bases and J by 1 base, with 16 bases between them. The CDR3 consists of 16 residues.

The chain links TRBV6-5 to TRBJ2-7, with unresolved D. V was shortened by 6 bases and J by 0 bases, with 15 bases between the two germline ends. The CDR3 is made up of 15 amino acids. Per the germline V gene, CDR1 is MNHEY and CDR2 is SVGAGI. The DNA of the CDR3 is TGTGCCAGCAGGGTTTCTCGTGAGTCCTCCTACGAGCAGTACTTC. Translated, it gives CASRVSRESSYEQYF.

J is TRBJ2-7 and V is TRBV19, with 8 bases identical to TRBD2. CDR1 and CDR2 (germline): LNHDA, SQIVND (reference sequence). J was trimmed by 2 bases and V by 5 bases; bases with no gene match: 11. This CDR3 is 16 amino acids long. Here the CDR3 reads CASSQRRPGLAYEQYF. DNA of the CDR3: TGTGCCAGTAGTCAGCGTCGGCCGGGACTAGCCTACGAGCAGTACTTC.

The V call is TRBV7-3, the J call TRBJ2-3; 8 bases are shared with TRBD2. Germline V gene data show CDR1 as SGHTA and CDR2 as FQGTGA. The CDR3 length is 15 residues. V gave up 3 bases and J gave up 4 bases; unmatched junction bases: 6. The CDR3 sequence is CASSFSGTVPDTQYF. The DNA for the CDR3 is TGTGCCAGCAGCTTTAGCGGGACTGTCCCAGATACGCAGTATTTT.

Only one count was recorded for this clone. The chain combines TRBV2 with TRBJ2-1, with D perhaps matching TRBD1 or TRBD2 (5 bases each). V shed 6 bases and J shed 0 bases, with 12 bases lying between them. CDR1 and CDR2 (germline): SNHLY, FYNNEI. This CDR3 contains 15 residues. The CDR3 nucleotides are TGTGCCAGCAGGGGGGATTACAGCTCCTACAATGAGCAGTTCTTC. It specifies CASRGDYSSYNEQFF.

V gene TRBV29-1 combines with J gene TRBJ1-2, with D unclear. The V gene lost 3 bases and the J gene lost 2 bases, with 10 bases spanning the gap. The CDR3 sequence is 13 residues long. Germline V gene lookup returns CDR1 SQVTM and CDR2 ANQGSEA. The chain's CDR3 is CSVEEGLNYGYTF. The CDR3 bases are TGCAGCGTTGAGGAGGGATTAAACTATGGCTACACCTTC.

The chain links TRBV13 to TRBJ2-7; D may be TRBD2 (6 bases). From germline, CDR1 is PRHDT and CDR2 FYEKMQ (reference sequence). The CDR3 extends over 15 amino acids. The V end was cut by 6 bases, the J end by 0 bases, with 15 bases between. This chain's CDR3 is CASSPRASASYEQYF. Written as DNA, the CDR3 is TGTGCCAGCAGTCCTAGGGCTAGCGCCTCCTACGAGCAGTACTTC.

The genes are TRBV28 and TRBJ1-1; D gene uncertain. Trimming removed 3 bases from V and 1 base from J, with 9 bases in between. The CDR3 loop spans 14 amino acids. CDR1 and CDR2 from the germline V gene are MDHEN and SYDVKM. The CDR3 sequence is CASSFTTANTEAFF. The CDR3 coding sequence is TGTGCCAGCAGTTTTACTACAGCGAACACTGAAGCTTTCTTT. Looking up the rest from reference TRBV28 and TRBJ1-1 gives the full variable domain: DVKVTQSSRYLVKRTGEKVFLECVQDMDHENMFWYRQDPGLGLRLIYFSYDVKMKEKGDIPEGYSVSREKKERFSLILESASTNQTSMYLCASSFTTANTEAFFGQGTRLTVV.